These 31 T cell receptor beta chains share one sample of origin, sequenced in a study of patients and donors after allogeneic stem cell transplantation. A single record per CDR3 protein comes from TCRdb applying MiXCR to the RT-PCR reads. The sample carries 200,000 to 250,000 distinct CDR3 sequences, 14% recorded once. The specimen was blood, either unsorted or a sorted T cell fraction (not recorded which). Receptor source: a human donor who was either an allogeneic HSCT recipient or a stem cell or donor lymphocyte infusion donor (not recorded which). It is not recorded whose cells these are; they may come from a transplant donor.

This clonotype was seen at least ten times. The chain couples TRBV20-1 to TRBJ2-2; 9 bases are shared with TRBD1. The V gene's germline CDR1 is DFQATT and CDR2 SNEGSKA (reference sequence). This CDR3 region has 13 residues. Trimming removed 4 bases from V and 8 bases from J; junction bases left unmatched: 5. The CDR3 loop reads CSATGTGKGELFF. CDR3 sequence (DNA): TGCAGTGCTACCGGGACAGGGAAAGGGGAGCTGTTTTTT.

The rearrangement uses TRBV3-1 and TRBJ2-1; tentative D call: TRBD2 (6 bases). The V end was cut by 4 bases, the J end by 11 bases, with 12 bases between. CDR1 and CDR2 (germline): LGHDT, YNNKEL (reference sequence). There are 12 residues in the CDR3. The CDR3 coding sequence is TGTGCCAGCAGCCCTACGGGCGGGAAGCAGTTCTTC. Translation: CASSPTGGKQFF.

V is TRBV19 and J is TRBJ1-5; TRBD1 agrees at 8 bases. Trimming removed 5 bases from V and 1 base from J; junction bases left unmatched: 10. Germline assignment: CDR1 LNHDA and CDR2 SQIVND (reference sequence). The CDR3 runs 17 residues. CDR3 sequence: CASSFFRGQDSNQPQHF. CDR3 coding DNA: TGTGCCAGTAGTTTCTTTCGGGGACAGGACAGCAATCAGCCCCAGCATTTT.

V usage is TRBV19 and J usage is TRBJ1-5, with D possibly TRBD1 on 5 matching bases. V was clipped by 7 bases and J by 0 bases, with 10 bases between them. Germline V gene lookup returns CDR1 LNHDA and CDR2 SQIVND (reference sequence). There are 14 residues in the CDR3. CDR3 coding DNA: TGTGCCAGTAACAGGATGGTTAGCAATCAGCCCCAGCATTTT. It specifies CASNRMVSNQPQHF. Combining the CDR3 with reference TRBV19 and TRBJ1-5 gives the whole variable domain DGGITQSPKYLFRKEGQNVTLSCEQNLNHDAMYWYRQDPGQGLRLIYYSQIVNDFQKGDIAEGYSVSREKKESFPLTVTSAQKNPTAFYLCASNRMVSNQPQHFGDGTRLSIL.

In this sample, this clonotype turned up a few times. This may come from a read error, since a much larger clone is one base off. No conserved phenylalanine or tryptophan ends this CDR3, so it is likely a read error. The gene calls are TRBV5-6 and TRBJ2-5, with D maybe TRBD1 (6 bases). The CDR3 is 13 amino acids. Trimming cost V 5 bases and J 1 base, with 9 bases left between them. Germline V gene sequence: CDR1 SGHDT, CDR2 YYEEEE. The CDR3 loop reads CASRPDSQETQYL. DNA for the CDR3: TGTGCCAGCAGACCGGACAGCCAAGAGACCCAGTACCTC.

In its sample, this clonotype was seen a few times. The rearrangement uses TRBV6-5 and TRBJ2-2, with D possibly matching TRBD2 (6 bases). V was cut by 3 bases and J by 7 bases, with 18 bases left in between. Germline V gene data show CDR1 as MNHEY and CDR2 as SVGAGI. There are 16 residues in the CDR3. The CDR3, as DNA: TGTGCCAGCAGTTATCGTGCGGGATCCATGGGCGGGGAGCTGTTTTTT. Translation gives CASSYRAGSMGGELFF.

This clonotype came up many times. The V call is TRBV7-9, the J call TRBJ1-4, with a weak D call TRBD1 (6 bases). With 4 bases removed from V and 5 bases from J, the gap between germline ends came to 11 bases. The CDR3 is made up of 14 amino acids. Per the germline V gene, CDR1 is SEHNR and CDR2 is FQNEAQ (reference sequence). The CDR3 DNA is TGTGCCAGCAGCTCGAAAGGACAGAATGAAAAACTGTTTTTT. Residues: CASSSKGQNEKLFF.

CDR3 sequence: CSVGVGRNLNTEAFF. The CDR3 DNA is TGCAGCGTTGGGGTTGGGAGGAACTTGAACACTGAAGCTTTCTTT. The gene calls are TRBV29-1 and TRBJ1-1; D is ambiguous. The CDR3 has 15 residues. Germline CDR1 reads SQVTM; CDR2 reads ANQGSEA. Trimming pared 4 bases from V and 0 bases from J, leaving 15 bases between.

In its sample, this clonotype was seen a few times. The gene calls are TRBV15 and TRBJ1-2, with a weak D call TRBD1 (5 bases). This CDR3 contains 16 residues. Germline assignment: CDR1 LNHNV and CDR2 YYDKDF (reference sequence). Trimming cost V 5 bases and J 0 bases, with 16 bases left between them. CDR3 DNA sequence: TGTGCCACCAGCGAGCCGGGACCCAAAGCTAACTATGGCTACACCTTC. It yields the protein CATSEPGPKANYGYTF.

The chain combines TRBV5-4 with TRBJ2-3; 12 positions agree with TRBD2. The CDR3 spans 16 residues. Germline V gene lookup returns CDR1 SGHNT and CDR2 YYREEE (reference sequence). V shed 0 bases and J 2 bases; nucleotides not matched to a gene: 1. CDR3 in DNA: TGTGCCAGCAGCTTGGGACTAGCGGGGGACACAGATACGCAGTATTTT. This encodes CASSLGLAGDTDTQYF. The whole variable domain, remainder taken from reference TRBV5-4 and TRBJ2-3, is ETGVTQSPTHLIKTRGQQVTLRCSSQSGHNTVSWYQQALGQGPQFIFQYYREEENGRGNFPPRFSGLQFPNYSSELNVNALELDDSALYLCASSLGLAGDTDTQYFGPGTRLTVL.

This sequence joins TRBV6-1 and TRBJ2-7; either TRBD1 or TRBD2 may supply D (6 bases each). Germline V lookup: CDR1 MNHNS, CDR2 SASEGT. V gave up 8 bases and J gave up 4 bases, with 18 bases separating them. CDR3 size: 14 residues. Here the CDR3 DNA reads TGTGCCAGCCGGCGGGACAATCTTCTTTACGAGCAGTACTTC. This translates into CASRRDNLLYEQYF.

The chain's CDR3 is CASSLGFTDTQYF. CDR3 nucleotides: TGTGCCAGCAGCTTAGGCTTCACAGATACGCAGTATTTT. The chain uses TRBV5-8 and TRBJ2-3; D uncertain. The V end was cut by 2 bases, the J end by 2 bases, with 6 bases between. The CDR3 has 13 amino acids. CDR1 SGHTS and CDR2 YDEGEE come from the germline V gene.

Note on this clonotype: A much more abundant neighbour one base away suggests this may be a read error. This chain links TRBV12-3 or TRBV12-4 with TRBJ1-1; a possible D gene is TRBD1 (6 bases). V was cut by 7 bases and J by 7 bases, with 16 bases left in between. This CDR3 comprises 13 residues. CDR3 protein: CASNLRQALEAFF. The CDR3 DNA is TGTGCCAGCAATCTGCGACAGGCTCTTGAAGCTTTCTTT.

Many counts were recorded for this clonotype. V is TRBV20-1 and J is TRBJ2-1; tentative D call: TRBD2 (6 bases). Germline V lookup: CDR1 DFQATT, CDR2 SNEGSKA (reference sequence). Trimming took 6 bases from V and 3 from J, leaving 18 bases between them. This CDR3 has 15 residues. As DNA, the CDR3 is TGCAGTGCACCCAATGCCGGGGGATTCTACAATGAGCAGTTCTTC. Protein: CSAPNAGGFYNEQFF.

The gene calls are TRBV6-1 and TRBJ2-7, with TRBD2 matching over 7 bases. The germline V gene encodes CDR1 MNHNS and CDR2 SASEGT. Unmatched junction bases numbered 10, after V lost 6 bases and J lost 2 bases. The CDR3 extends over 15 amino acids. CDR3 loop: CASRKSGTPTYEQYF. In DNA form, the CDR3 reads TGTGCCAGCAGGAAAAGCGGGACGCCGACCTACGAGCAGTACTTC.

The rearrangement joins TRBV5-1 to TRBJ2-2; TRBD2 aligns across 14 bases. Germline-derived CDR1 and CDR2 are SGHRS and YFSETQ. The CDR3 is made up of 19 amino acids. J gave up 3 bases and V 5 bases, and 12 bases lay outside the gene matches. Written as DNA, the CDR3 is TGCGCCAGCAGGCCCGCGCCGGGACTAGCGGGAGCTCACACCGGGGAGCTGTTTTTT. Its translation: CASRPAPGLAGAHTGELFF.

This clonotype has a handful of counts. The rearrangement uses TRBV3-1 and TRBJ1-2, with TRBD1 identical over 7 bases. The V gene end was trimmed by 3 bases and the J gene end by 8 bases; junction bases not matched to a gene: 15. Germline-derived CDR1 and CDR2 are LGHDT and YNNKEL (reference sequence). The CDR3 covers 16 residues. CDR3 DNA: TGTGCCAGCAGCCACCCGCCGGCCACAGGGGATCGCGGCTACACCTTC. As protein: CASSHPPATGDRGYTF.

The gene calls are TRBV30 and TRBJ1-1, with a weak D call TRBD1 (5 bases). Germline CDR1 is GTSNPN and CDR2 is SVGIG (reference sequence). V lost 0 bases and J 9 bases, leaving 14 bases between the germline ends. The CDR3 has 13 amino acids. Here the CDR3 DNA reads TGTGCCTGGAGTGTACGTACTCAGGGAAAAGCTTTCTTT. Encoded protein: CAWSVRTQGKAFF.

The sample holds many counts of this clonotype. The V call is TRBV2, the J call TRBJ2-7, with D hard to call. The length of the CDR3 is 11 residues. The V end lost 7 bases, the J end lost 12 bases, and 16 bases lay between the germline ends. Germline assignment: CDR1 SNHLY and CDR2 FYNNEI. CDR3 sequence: CASKSANLPYF. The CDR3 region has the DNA TGTGCCAGCAAGTCCGCAAACCTCCCGTACTTC.

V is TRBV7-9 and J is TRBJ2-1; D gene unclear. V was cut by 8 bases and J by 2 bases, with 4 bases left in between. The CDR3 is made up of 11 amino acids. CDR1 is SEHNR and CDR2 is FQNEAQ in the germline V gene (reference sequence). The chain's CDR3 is CASAPYNEQFF. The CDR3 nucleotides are TGTGCCAGCGCCCCCTACAATGAGCAGTTCTTC.

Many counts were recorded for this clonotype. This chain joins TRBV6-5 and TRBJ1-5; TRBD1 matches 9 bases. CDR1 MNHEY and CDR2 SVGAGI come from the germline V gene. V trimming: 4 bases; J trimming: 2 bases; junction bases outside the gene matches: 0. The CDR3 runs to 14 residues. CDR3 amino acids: CASSWTGGNQPQHF. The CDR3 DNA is TGTGCCAGCAGTTGGACAGGGGGCAATCAGCCCCAGCATTTT.

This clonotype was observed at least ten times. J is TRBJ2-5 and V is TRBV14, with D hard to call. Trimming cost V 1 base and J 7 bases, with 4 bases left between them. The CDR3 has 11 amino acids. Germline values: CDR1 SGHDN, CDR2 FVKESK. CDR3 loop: CASSQALTQYF. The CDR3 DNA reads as TGTGCCAGCAGCCAAGCCCTGACCCAGTACTTC.

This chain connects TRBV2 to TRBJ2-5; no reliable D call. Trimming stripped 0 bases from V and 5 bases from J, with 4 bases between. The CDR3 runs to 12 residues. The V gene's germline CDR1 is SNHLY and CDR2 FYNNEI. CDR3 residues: CASSEAPETQYF. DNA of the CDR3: TGTGCCAGCAGTGAAGCGCCGGAGACCCAGTACTTC.

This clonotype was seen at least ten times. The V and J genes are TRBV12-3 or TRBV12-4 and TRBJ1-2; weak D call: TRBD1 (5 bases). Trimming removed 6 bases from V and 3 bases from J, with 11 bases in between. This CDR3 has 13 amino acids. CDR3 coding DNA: TGTGCCAGCAGGCTCGGGACGGACTATGGCTACACCTTC. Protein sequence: CASRLGTDYGYTF.

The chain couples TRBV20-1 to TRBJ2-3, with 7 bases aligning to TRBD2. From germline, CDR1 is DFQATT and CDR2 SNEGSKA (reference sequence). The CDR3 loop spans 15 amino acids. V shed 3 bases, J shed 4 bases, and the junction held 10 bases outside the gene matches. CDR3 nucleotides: TGCAGTGCTAGTTGGGGGGGAGAGGGATCAGATACGCAGTATTTT. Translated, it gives CSASWGGEGSDTQYF.

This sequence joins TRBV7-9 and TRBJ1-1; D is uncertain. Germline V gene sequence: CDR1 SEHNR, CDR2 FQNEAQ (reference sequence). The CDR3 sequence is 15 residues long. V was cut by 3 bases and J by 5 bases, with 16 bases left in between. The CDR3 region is CASSLSISGETEAFF. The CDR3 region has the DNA TGTGCCAGCAGCTTGAGCATCAGTGGCGAAACTGAAGCTTTCTTT.

The CDR3 sequence is CASSKRTVQGETQYF. Here the CDR3 DNA reads TGTGCCAGCAGCAAAAGAACCGTACAAGGGGAGACCCAGTACTTC. The chain combines TRBV11-2 with TRBJ2-5; D unclear. The ends were cut back, 5 bases at V and 5 bases at J, with 18 bases in the middle. Germline V gene data show CDR1 as SGHAT and CDR2 as FQNNGV. The CDR3 sequence is 15 residues long. The entire variable domain, with the rest obtained from reference TRBV11-2 and TRBJ2-5, is as follows: EAGVAQSPRYKIIEKRQSVAFWCNPISGHATLYWYQQILGQGPKLLIQFQNNGVVDDSQLPKDRFSAERLKGVDSTLKIQPAKLEDSAVYLCASSKRTVQGETQYFGPGTRLLVL.

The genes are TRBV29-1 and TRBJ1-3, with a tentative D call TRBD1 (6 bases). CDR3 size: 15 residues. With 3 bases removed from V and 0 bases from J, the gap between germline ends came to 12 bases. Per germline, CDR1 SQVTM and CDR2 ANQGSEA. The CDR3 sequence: CSVDQGTFSGNTIYF. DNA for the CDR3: TGCAGCGTTGACCAGGGGACCTTCTCTGGAAACACCATATATTTT.

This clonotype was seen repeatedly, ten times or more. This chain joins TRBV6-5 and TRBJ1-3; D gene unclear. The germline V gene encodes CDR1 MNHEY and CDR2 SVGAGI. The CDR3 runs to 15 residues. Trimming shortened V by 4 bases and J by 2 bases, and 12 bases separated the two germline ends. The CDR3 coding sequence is TGTGCCAGCAGTTTTTCGGGGTCAGCTGGAAACACCATATATTTT. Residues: CASSFSGSAGNTIYF.

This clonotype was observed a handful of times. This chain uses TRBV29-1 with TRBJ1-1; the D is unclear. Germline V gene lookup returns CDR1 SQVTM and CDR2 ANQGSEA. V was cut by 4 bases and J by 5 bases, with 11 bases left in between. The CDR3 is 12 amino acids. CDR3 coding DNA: TGCAGCGTTGTTACGGGGTGGACTGAAGCTTTCTTT. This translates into CSVVTGWTEAFF.

CDR3 residues: CASSLDPGYNEQFF. Here the CDR3 DNA reads TGTGCCAGCAGCTTAGATCCCGGTTACAATGAGCAGTTCTTC. V is TRBV7-9 and J is TRBJ2-1; D remains ambiguous. CDR3 length equals 14 residues. V shed 1 base and J shed 4 bases, with 8 bases lying between them. CDR1 and CDR2 (germline): SEHNR, FQNEAQ (reference sequence).